This note documents a single T cell receptor (beta chain) sequence. Its antigen has not been determined. The library relied on the immunoSEQ multiplex PCR assay. For the multiplex PCR, a mixture combining 60 forward primers for TCR Vbeta segments and 13 reverse primers for TCR Jbeta segments was used. Amplification of the CDR3 region of rearranged TCR beta genes was performed with a multiplex PCR assay on genomic DNA. The Illumina HiSeq System was used to sequence the amplified TCR beta libraries as 87-base-pair reads. From the authors' description of their analysis: In a later analysis, tens of millions of unique TCR beta chains were counted across the 500 to 700 repertoires, and some 10 million of these chains were shared by at least two donors. Raw reads were error-corrected and collapsed into unique sequences with a nearest-neighbor algorithm that merged closely related sequences to remove PCR and sequencing errors. V, D and J gene segments were assigned by aligning CDR3 sequences to IMGT reference sequences. For a sequence to be retained, at least a six-nucleotide match to both a V gene segment and a J gene segment was required. A rearrangement counted as productive if the CDR3 had no stop codons and remained in frame with V and J, and every other rearrangement counted as non-productive. CDR3 was defined according to IMGT convention as the region running from the second conserved V-encoded cysteine to the conserved J-encoded phenylalanine. The earlier analysis of fewer than 750 of the donors excluded sequences that lacked an unambiguous match to a single V gene segment. An earlier analysis of about 590 of the donors classified V segments as functional when productive rearrangements were above 56.7% and as segregating when the standard deviation between donors was above 5%. To diagnose cytomegalovirus status from the catalog of TCR beta chain sequences, a statistical classification framework was built. In a later analysis, V and J genes were assigned by comparing TCR nucleotide sequences against IMGT/GENE-DB human TR gene sequences. The TCRdist pipeline was used in a later analysis to assign CDR3 sequences and most-parsimonious VDJ recombination scenarios. In a later analysis, each TCR beta chain was defined by its CDR3 amino acid sequence together with its V-gene family, and reads lacking a unique V-gene family were excluded. A later analysis removed 550 to 700 highly shared, low-generation-probability nucleotide sequences to deal with suspected cross-contamination and a sequencing artifact. In a later analysis, a clonal expansion index was calculated for each public chain from normalized within-repertoire ranks of inferred template counts. In a later analysis, generation probabilities were computed using a VDJ recombination model fitted to out-of-frame rearrangements, and the results were checked against IGoR. In a later analysis, TCR-TCR, TCR-HLA and TCR-CMV co-occurrence was scored with hypergeometric tests, and a repertoire-size bias correction was applied to TCR pairs. False discovery rates were estimated in a later analysis by permuting HLA or CMV assignments 20 times. In a later analysis, co-occurring TCRs were grouped with DBSCAN, and TCRdist sequence similarity was added when clustering was performed within HLA-allele-positive subsets. Repertoires with fewer than 30,000 or more than 120,000 public chains, plus five repertoires with anomalous nucleotide sharing, were excluded from co-occurrence clustering. TCRdb took this table from immuneACCESS and kept in-frame rearrangements with V and J called. Such tables lack part of the clones; where checked against another copy, unresolved V genes explain under half of the gap, and the rest is unexplained. The V and J calls and clone size were taken over from that table, and D and trimming were inferred from the DNA. The table of this sample itemizes 110,000 to 150,000 clones. The leading ten clones occupy 2% to 2.5% of the sample.

This sample was taken from a study of cytomegalovirus exposure and HLA in healthy donors (dated by TCRdb to about 2017). In the study overall: In an earlier analysis of roughly 500 of the donors, around 300 Gb of sequence data and just under 120 million unique TCR beta sequences from approximately 180 million T cells were reported. In addition to the first cohort of 666 subjects, a separate validation cohort of 130 or so different subjects was used. High-throughput TCR immunosequencing, statistical association of individual TCRs with disease status, and machine learning were combined to predict cytomegalovirus infection status. The number of typed donors differed by locus: about 620-640 for A, B, C, DRB1 and DQB1; approximately 520 for DQA1; some 610 for DPA1; and around 470 for DPB1. To study patterns of TCR occurrence, a later analysis re-analyzed previously published TCR beta repertoires from 666 donors and added high-resolution HLA genotyping. A handful of DR-DQ haplotypes were handled as single units for association and clustering because linkage in the cohort was strong. In the later analysis, no new phenotypic data were used to find candidate immune exposures; instead, reliance was placed on TCR beta sequences and their occurrence across donors. The aim of the study was to test whether cataloging public T cell receptors could identify signatures of past pathogen exposure. Across some 400 genotyped donors of the cohort, an average of about 250,000 unique TCR beta nucleotide sequences per donor were sequenced, and 15% to 20% of those sequences were non-productive. An earlier analysis of fewer than 700 of the donors applied high-throughput TCR beta sequencing to assess whether each TCR beta V gene segment acted as functional or pseudogenic. Using immunosequencing, the study profiled T cell repertoires from about 610 subjects and related those repertoires to cytomegalovirus serostatus. Donor age, sex, ethnicity and CMV serostatus were compiled alongside the repertoire data. About 300 gigabases of sequencing data and 78 million or so unique TCR sequences were included in an early release covering roughly 600 HLA-typed donors. Class I and class II HLA loci were covered by the typing at four-digit resolution. Every discovery cohort repertoire had been produced on one sequencing platform. The genetic ancestry cluster associated with self-reported Caucasian donors included around four fifths of the approximately 430 genotyped donors. Genome-wide SNP genotypes for about 65% of the roughly 670 donors were used in a later genetic analysis, which treated that subset as a discovery cohort.

Via the germline V gene, CDR1 is WSHSY and CDR2 SAAADI. The CDR3 measures 16 amino acids from cysteine to phenylalanine. Only CDR3 DNA remains: 48 bases, in frame from the first base. The germline V and J ends show losses of 3 bases and 6 bases respectively, and no gene match explains 12 bases of the junction. In total, fewer than 750 healthy bone marrow donors made up the cohort. All cohort members were sampled while nominally healthy, although unrecorded immune exposures were likely present. The donor was CMV seronegative and belonged to the group of roughly 330 seronegative cohort members. A peripheral blood sample was provided by each donor, and peripheral blood mononuclear cells were used for TCR beta sequencing. Genomic DNA was extracted from the blood cell samples with the Qiagen DNeasy Blood Extraction Kit. Results and caveats for the whole study, not just this receptor: A later analysis found that most CMV-associated TCR beta chains appeared HLA-restricted, with HLA associations seemingly driven largely by CMV exposure. Because counts were too low, seventeen rarely observed V segments, including chromosome 9 orphons, were excluded from the earlier analysis of 500 to 700 of the donors. In both the original and validation cohorts, the classifier was reported to diagnose cytomegalovirus status with high specificity and sensitivity. In a later analysis, TCR association rates were found to vary across HLA loci, with the most associated TCRs seen for DRB1 alleles and the fewest for HLA-C alleles. According to a later genetic analysis, donors in an Asian-associated ancestry cluster had fewer N-insertions in productive TCRs than the approximately 670-donor mean. Strong co-occurrence of HLA alleles, especially DR and DQ, made assigning TCR associations to individual alleles difficult. Linkage disequilibrium might explain the correlated functional status among segregating V segments, but an unknown experimental factor could not be excluded. The only immune exposure information available for the cohort was CMV serostatus. A cluster of highly shared sequence variants was judged likely to represent a technical artifact of the sequencing pipeline. At a false discovery rate of 0.05, a later analysis linked 16,951 TCR beta sequences to specific HLA alleles. Roughly uniform sequencing depth across donors was assumed in presence/absence analyses, although this assumption may not hold. V-gene and J-gene trimming of TCR beta chains was associated with a missense DCLRE1C variant in a later genetic analysis, and the association was replicated in an independent cohort. Compared with equally common non-associated chains, HLA-associated TCR beta chains in a later analysis were more clonally expanded and had lower generation probabilities. Some IMGT-functional V segments, including TRBV6-2 and TRBV6-3, could not be distinguished by the 87-base-pair reads and were therefore excluded. Only TCR beta chains were sequenced in this cohort, and the absence of alpha or paired-chain data limited detectable features. While some public TCRs were present in many individuals, most TCR sequences turned up only very rarely across donors. A further reported finding was that TCR beta sequences accurately predicted the HLA-A and HLA-B alleles for most subjects in the first cohort. Because some donors lacked HLA typing at each locus, the association tests relied only on the typed subset. An earlier analysis of around 540 of the donors showed that most TCR beta V segments appeared in productive rearrangements either about 87% or about 30% of the time, which broadly matched IMGT annotations. In the study, approximately 160 TCR beta chains were listed as associated with cytomegalovirus. The authors suggested that the approach could potentially be generalized to other disease states and immunological phenotypes. In vitro tests confirmed that a few of the cytomegalovirus-associated TCR beta chains recognize cytomegalovirus antigens. Several of the top co-occurrence clusters appeared to be linked to parvovirus B19, influenza, CMV and Epstein-Barr virus, according to a later analysis.

Sequencing was done on a sample of PBMCs. This receptor was identified in a woman aged 18-29 years in good health and CMV-seronegative. The sequence is built from TRBV10-2 and TRBJ2-7; TRBD1 matches 9 bases in the middle. The CDR3 corresponds to CASSDRRGQGYGEQYF. In nucleotide form, the sequence is TGCGCCAGCAGTGACCGTAGGGGACAGGGATATGGCGAGCAGTACTTC.